The 20 T cell receptor beta chains given below trace back to one sample, sequenced in a study of T cells after yellow fever vaccination. Via MiXCR, TCRdb re-called the 5' RACE reads, giving one row per CDR3 protein. The sample carries hundreds of thousands of distinct CDR3 sequences, about 9.9% recorded once. The material sequenced was PBMCs, taken on the day of the first yellow fever vaccination. Receptor source: a man in his late teens or twenties who received the YFV17D yellow fever vaccine.

In this sample, this clonotype turned up a few times. The chain links TRBV5-1 to TRBJ2-7; 7 nucleotides align to TRBD2. V lost 0 bases, J lost 6 bases, and 9 bases stayed unmatched. This CDR3 has 15 residues. Per the germline V gene, CDR1 is SGHRS and CDR2 is YFSETQ. DNA of the CDR3: TGCGCCAGCAGCTTGGATCGGGGGGTGCCTCTCGAGCAGTACTTC. This encodes CASSLDRGVPLEQYF.

The genes are TRBV4-2 and TRBJ2-6, with 9 bases identical to TRBD1. This CDR3 contains 19 residues. The junction had 12 bases not matched to a gene; V was cut back by 6 bases and J by 0 bases. The V gene's germline CDR1 is LGHNA and CDR2 YNFKEQ. The CDR3 reads CASSQYLGQGNSGANVLTF. CDR3 nucleotides: TGTGCCAGCAGTCAGTATTTGGGACAGGGAAACTCTGGGGCCAACGTCCTGACTTTC.

This clonotype was detected only a few times. The CDR3 spells CASMFRGDNSNQPQHF. CDR3 DNA: TGTGCCAGCATGTTCCGTGGAGACAATAGCAATCAGCCCCAGCATTTT. The chain couples TRBV6-2 or TRBV6-3 to TRBJ1-5; D call uncertain. The CDR3 is 16 residues long. Trimming removed 7 bases from V and 0 bases from J, with 16 bases in between. The germline gives CDR1 MNHEY, CDR2 SVGEGT.

This rearrangement joins TRBV5-5 to TRBJ2-1; the match to TRBD1 covers 7 bases. This CDR3 comprises 12 residues. V trimming: 1 base; J trimming: 10 bases; junction bases outside the gene matches: 2. Germline V gene lookup returns CDR1 SGHKS and CDR2 YYEKEE (reference sequence). CDR3 region: CASSLPDREQFF. In nucleotides, the CDR3 is TGTGCCAGCAGCTTGCCGGACAGGGAGCAGTTCTTC.

The chain links TRBV12-3 or TRBV12-4 to TRBJ2-2; perhaps TRBD2 as D (5 bases). The CDR3 is 14 amino acids. V was pared by 4 bases and J by 4 bases, with 10 bases between. CDR3 sequence (DNA): TGTGCCAGCAGTTCCACCGGGGTCACCGGGGAGCTGTTTTTT. This translates into CASSSTGVTGELFF.

J is TRBJ2-7 and V is TRBV10-3; 7 bases align to TRBD2. The CDR3 sequence is 14 residues long. V shed 3 bases, J shed 2 bases, and the junction held 4 bases outside the gene matches. In germline, CDR1 is ENHRY, CDR2 SYGVKD. CDR3 in amino acids: CAISDRGGTYEQYV. In DNA form, the CDR3 reads TGTGCCATCAGTGATCGCGGGGGAACCTACGAGCAGTACGTC.

This clonotype was observed a few times. This chain uses TRBV5-1 with TRBJ1-1; D possibly corresponds to TRBD1 (5 bases). The V end lost 4 bases, the J end lost 3 bases, and 10 bases lay between the germline ends. The CDR3 spans 13 residues. Germline V gene lookup returns CDR1 SGHRS and CDR2 YFSETQ. CDR3 in amino acids: CASSGLTDTEAFF. As DNA, the CDR3 is TGCGCCAGCAGCGGATTGACAGACACTGAAGCTTTCTTT.

This clonotype has a handful of counts. The rearrangement uses TRBV18 and TRBJ1-4; D might be TRBD1 (5 bases). The germline gives CDR1 KGHSH, CDR2 LQKENI. This CDR3 is 15 amino acids long. Trimming pared 2 bases from V and 8 bases from J, leaving 15 bases between. The CDR3 here is CASSPETVLWEKLFF. The CDR3 DNA reads as TGTGCCAGCTCACCAGAGACAGTCTTGTGGGAAAAACTGTTTTTT.

In this sample, this clonotype turned up a few times. The gene calls are TRBV7-3 and TRBJ2-5; 7 positions agree with TRBD1. Germline CDR1 reads SGHTA; CDR2 reads FQGTGA. The CDR3 length is 15 residues. The junction had 8 bases not matched to a gene; V was cut back by 5 bases and J by 2 bases. The CDR3 loop reads CASSPRTGKQETQYF. CDR3 DNA sequence: TGTGCCAGCAGCCCAAGGACAGGCAAACAAGAGACCCAGTACTTC.

This clonotype was counted between two and nine times. The genes are TRBV4-1 and TRBJ1-2; D is perhaps TRBD1 (6 bases). This CDR3 is built from 17 residues. The ends were cut back, 5 bases at V and 0 bases at J, with 19 bases in the middle. The V gene's germline CDR1 is MGHRA and CDR2 YSYEKL. The CDR3 bases are TGCGCCAGCAGCTCAAGTCGAGACAGGTCCGCTAACTATGGCTACACCTTC. It encodes CASSSSRDRSANYGYTF.

The V gene is TRBV2, the J gene TRBJ2-7; 8 nucleotides line up with TRBD2. The CDR3 totals 15 residues. J lost 3 bases, V lost 1 base, and 5 bases had no gene match. CDR1 is SNHLY, CDR2 FYNNEI, per germline. This CDR3 is CASSEEGSGVYEQYV. The CDR3 DNA sequence: TGTGCCAGCAGTGAAGAGGGTAGCGGGGTCTACGAGCAGTACGTC.

The table lists this clonotype with many counts. The DNA for the CDR3 is TGTGCCAGTGAAAGGGGACTAGCGGGGGGTGGGGAGCAGTTCTTC. Encoded protein: CASERGLAGGGEQFF. The V gene is TRBV27, the J gene TRBJ2-1, with 15 bases matching TRBD2. V shed 9 bases and J 10 bases; nucleotides not matched to a gene: 10. Germline CDR1 reads MNHEY; CDR2 reads SMNVEV (reference sequence). CDR3 length: 15 amino acids.

This clonotype was detected only a few times. V usage is TRBV5-4 and J usage is TRBJ2-1, with D perhaps TRBD2 (6 bases). Germline-derived CDR1 and CDR2 are SGHNT and YYREEE (reference sequence). The CDR3 spans 15 residues. The V end lost 4 bases, the J end lost 0 bases, and 11 bases lay between the germline ends. The CDR3 region has the DNA TGTGCCAGCAGCCCCCGGGGGAACTCCTACAATGAGCAGTTCTTC. It yields the protein CASSPRGNSYNEQFF.

V gene TRBV5-1 combines with J gene TRBJ2-7, with 9 bases matching TRBD1. This CDR3 has 14 residues. Germline V gene lookup returns CDR1 SGHRS and CDR2 YFSETQ. V shed 2 bases, J shed 4 bases, and the junction held 4 bases outside the gene matches. For the CDR3, the DNA is TGCGCCAGCAGCTTACAGGGGGCGGGTTACGAGCAGTACTTC. Translation: CASSLQGAGYEQYF.

The chain links TRBV2 to TRBJ2-1; 10 bases map to TRBD2. Trimming took 7 bases from V and 4 from J; bases not matched to a gene: 10. This CDR3 is built from 16 residues. Germline assignment: CDR1 SNHLY and CDR2 FYNNEI. CDR3 loop: CASTILAGAGYNEQFF. Written as DNA, the CDR3 is TGTGCCAGCACGATTCTAGCGGGGGCAGGGTACAATGAGCAGTTCTTC.

The J gene is TRBJ1-4, the V gene TRBV4-2, with a weak D call TRBD1 (5 bases). V lost 4 bases and J lost 8, with 8 bases in between. The CDR3 loop spans 12 amino acids. Germline V lookup: CDR1 LGHNA, CDR2 YNFKEQ. CDR3 DNA sequence: TGTGCCAGCAGCCCTGACAGAGAAAAACTGTTTTTT. It codes for CASSPDREKLFF.

This clonotype was seen only a few times. V is TRBV15 and J is TRBJ1-4, with unresolved D. The CDR3 has 16 residues. The germline V gene has CDR1 LNHNV and CDR2 YYDKDF (reference sequence). V was pared by 3 bases and J by 4 bases, with 15 bases between. CDR3 region: CATSRTPGIGNEKLFF. Written as DNA, the CDR3 is TGTGCCACCAGCAGGACCCCCGGGATCGGTAATGAAAAACTGTTTTTT.

CDR3 in amino acids: CSAPITSNQPQHF. DNA for the CDR3: TGCAGTGCACCGATCACGAGCAATCAGCCCCAGCATTTT. The chain couples TRBV20-1 to TRBJ1-5; D is ambiguous. CDR3 length equals 13 residues. Trimming removed 6 bases from V and 1 base from J, with 10 bases in between. Germline CDR1 reads DFQATT; CDR2 reads SNEGSKA (reference sequence).

This clonotype came up a few times. The chain links TRBV7-9 to TRBJ2-7, with 9 positions matching TRBD2. The CDR3 sequence is 13 residues long. V trimming: 5 bases; J trimming: 5 bases; junction bases outside the gene matches: 4. CDR1 SEHNR and CDR2 FQNEAQ come from the germline V gene (reference sequence). The CDR3 sequence is CASSPGTSNEQYF. As DNA, the CDR3 is TGTGCCAGCAGCCCAGGGACTAGCAACGAGCAGTACTTC.

The chain has TRBV10-3 and TRBJ2-3, with 13 bases matching TRBD2. The trim removed 0 bases at V and 8 bases at J, leaving 8 bases unmatched. Germline values: CDR1 ENHRY, CDR2 SYGVKD. This CDR3 has 17 residues. CDR3 nucleotides: TGTGCCATCAGTGAGTCCGCACTAGCGGGGGGGCCGGGTACGCAGTATTTT. This codes for CAISESALAGGPGTQYF.